These 18 T cell receptor beta chains came from one sample sequenced in a study of T-cell reconstitution after alpha-beta-depleted transplantation in children. Unique molecular identifiers were built into the TCRbeta library. Using its own MiXCR run on the PCR reads, TCRdb lists one record per CDR3 protein. The data contain 700,000 to 950,000 distinct CDR3 sequences, 15% to 20% of them singletons. The sequencing used PBMCs, mostly from graft donor cells, collected 360 days after TCRalphabeta/CD19-depleted stem cell transplant. These receptors were taken from a male patient aged 10-17 years who had a stem cell transplant for acute lymphoblastic leukemia, so the T cells may come from the graft donor.

The chain has TRBV5-8 and TRBJ2-7; D is uncertain. This CDR3 is 13 amino acids long. V was cut by 4 bases and J by 3 bases, with 11 bases left in between. The V gene's germline CDR1 is SGHTS and CDR2 YDEGEE. CDR3 DNA sequence: TGTGCCAGCAGCCAACTACAGAACTACGAGCAGTACTTC. It translates to CASSQLQNYEQYF.

The chain joins TRBV18 to TRBJ2-7; 9 bases are a match to TRBD2. With 6 bases clipped from V and 3 bases from J, the junction kept 9 bases outside the gene matches. This CDR3 has 15 residues. Germline CDR1 reads KGHSH; CDR2 reads LQKENI. The CDR3 DNA reads as TGTGCCAGCTCCTTATCAGCGGGAGGAGACTACGAGCAGTACTTC. Translated: CASSLSAGGDYEQYF.

This clonotype appeared a few times. This chain uses TRBV5-1 with TRBJ1-4; a weak D match, TRBD1 (5 bases). The germline V gene has CDR1 SGHRS and CDR2 YFSETQ. CDR3 length: 15 residues. V was pared by 5 bases and J by 6 bases, with 17 bases between. The CDR3, as DNA: TGCGCCAGCAGAGGGGTTTACAGAAGGGATGAAAAACTGTTTTTT. Translated: CASRGVYRRDEKLFF.

The CDR3 spells CASSIGTGSFYEQYF. The CDR3 bases are TGTGCCAGCAGTATAGGGACAGGGAGTTTCTACGAGCAGTACTTC. The J gene is TRBJ2-7, the V gene TRBV27; 9 nucleotides align to TRBD1. Per the germline V gene, CDR1 is MNHEY and CDR2 is SMNVEV (reference sequence). CDR3 length equals 15 residues. Losses at the gene ends were 5 bases for V and 3 bases for J; bases not matched to a gene: 8.

This clonotype appeared once. The genes are TRBV6-5 and TRBJ2-7, with TRBD2 matching over 16 bases. J was trimmed by 5 bases and V by 1 base; bases with no gene match: 5. The V gene's germline CDR1 is MNHEY and CDR2 SVGAGI. The CDR3 loop spans 17 amino acids. The CDR3 DNA is TGTGCCAGCAGTTACTGGGGACTAGCGGGAGGGCCTAACGAGCAGTACTTC. This codes for CASSYWGLAGGPNEQYF.

In its sample, this clonotype was seen a few times. This sequence joins TRBV7-9 and TRBJ2-4; D uncertain. V lost 4 bases and J 4 bases, leaving 14 bases between the germline ends. This CDR3 region has 15 residues. Germline V CDR1 and CDR2: SEHNR, FQNEAQ (reference sequence). The CDR3 nucleotides are TGTGCCAGCAGCTACCCTGGCGCGCCTAAAAACATTCAGTACTTC. This sequence encodes CASSYPGAPKNIQYF.

This clonotype was picked up a small number of times. V is TRBV20-1 and J is TRBJ2-1; D tentatively fits TRBD1 or TRBD2 (6 bases each). From germline, CDR1 is DFQATT and CDR2 SNEGSKA (reference sequence). V was pared by 5 bases and J by 7 bases, with 18 bases between. The CDR3 sequence is 14 residues long. The CDR3 region is CSAWPPGARNEQFF. In DNA form, the CDR3 reads TGCAGTGCTTGGCCCCCGGGGGCAAGGAATGAGCAGTTCTTC.

In this sample, this clonotype turned up a few times. J is TRBJ2-3 and V is TRBV24-1; D is uncertain. The CDR3 has 14 amino acids. CDR1 KGHDR and CDR2 SFDVKD come from the germline V gene. V lost 2 bases and J 0 bases, leaving 5 bases between the germline ends. The CDR3 nucleotides are TGTGCCACCAGTGATTCGTGGAGCACAGATACGCAGTATTTT. Protein product: CATSDSWSTDTQYF.

This clonotype turned up a few times. J is TRBJ2-6 and V is TRBV2; a possible D gene is TRBD1 (6 bases). This CDR3 has 15 residues. Germline assignment: CDR1 SNHLY and CDR2 FYNNEI. Trimming cost V 4 bases and J 0 bases, with 7 bases left between them. Written as DNA, the CDR3 is TGTGCCAGCAGTGGACAGGACTCTGGGGCCAACGTCCTGACTTTC. It yields the protein CASSGQDSGANVLTF.

This clonotype was observed a handful of times. This chain links TRBV5-1 with TRBJ1-2; 9 bases are a match to TRBD1. CDR1 and CDR2 from the germline V gene are SGHRS and YFSETQ. V dropped 1 base and J dropped 0; count of bases not matched to a gene: 7. There are 17 residues in the CDR3. The chain's CDR3 is CASSLIGTGISNYGYTF. The CDR3 coding sequence is TGCGCCAGCAGCTTGATCGGGACAGGGATTTCTAACTATGGCTACACCTTC.

The sample holds a few counts of this clonotype. The chain has TRBV20-1 and TRBJ2-7; tentative D call: TRBD2 (5 bases). Trimming removed 0 bases at V and 0 bases at J, with 12 bases between. This CDR3 has 15 amino acids. Per germline, CDR1 DFQATT and CDR2 SNEGSKA (reference sequence). The CDR3 nucleotides read TGCAGTGCTAGAGATCAGGACTTCTCCTCCTACGAGCAGTACTTC. Amino acid sequence: CSARDQDFSSYEQYF.

The chain couples TRBV20-1 to TRBJ2-7, with 11 bases aligning to TRBD2. This CDR3 region has 16 residues. Trimming cost V 5 bases and J 3 bases; bases outside gene matches: 12. Germline assignment: CDR1 DFQATT and CDR2 SNEGSKA (reference sequence). The chain's CDR3 is CSAAASGRPRNYEQYF. For the CDR3, the DNA is TGCAGTGCTGCGGCTAGCGGGAGGCCAAGAAACTACGAGCAGTACTTC.

There are a few counts of this clonotype. The chain is built from TRBV25-1 and TRBJ2-2; 10 bases align to TRBD1. The germline V gene encodes CDR1 MGHDK and CDR2 SYGVNS. The CDR3 runs to 15 residues. J gave up 4 bases and V 4 bases, and 3 bases lay outside the gene matches. The CDR3 sequence is CASSVGQGPTGELFF. The CDR3 DNA reads as TGTGCCAGCAGTGTGGGACAGGGGCCCACCGGGGAGCTGTTTTTT.

This clonotype has a count of ten or more. The V and J genes are TRBV5-5 and TRBJ1-5; D gene uncertain. Trimming took off 2 bases at V and 8 bases at J, with 14 bases between the two ends. The CDR3 contains 14 residues. Germline V gene sequence: CDR1 SGHKS, CDR2 YYEKEE (reference sequence). The CDR3 nucleotides read TGTGCCAGCAGCTTTTTTTCAGGCGTAGAGCCCCAGCATTTT. It encodes CASSFFSGVEPQHF.

This clonotype was observed many times. V and J are TRBV29-1 and TRBJ2-7, with a weak D call TRBD1 (5 bases). V lost 4 bases and J lost 5, with 15 bases in between. Germline V gene lookup returns CDR1 SQVTM and CDR2 ANQGSEA. The CDR3 covers 13 residues. This chain's CDR3 is CSVGGPAFNEQYF. The CDR3 nucleotides read TGCAGCGTTGGGGGCCCGGCGTTCAACGAGCAGTACTTC.

The V call is TRBV3-1, the J call TRBJ1-6; D unclear. The CDR3 extends over 15 amino acids. CDR1 LGHDT and CDR2 YNNKEL come from the germline V gene (reference sequence). V was cut by 0 bases and J by 11 bases, with 14 bases left in between. Here the CDR3 reads CASSQDVLTFPPLHF. The CDR3, as DNA: TGTGCCAGCAGCCAAGATGTCCTCACCTTCCCACCCCTCCACTTT.

This clonotype occurred a few times. The chain combines TRBV24-1 with TRBJ2-2; 10 positions match TRBD1. The CDR3 has 15 residues. J was trimmed by 7 bases and V by 5 bases; bases with no gene match: 6. CDR1 KGHDR and CDR2 SFDVKD come from the germline V gene. CDR3 loop: CATSARTGGIGELFF. CDR3 in DNA: TGTGCCACCAGTGCAAGGACAGGGGGTATCGGGGAGCTGTTTTTT.

Written as DNA, the CDR3 is TGCGCCAGCAGCTCCGGGGGGGGAGGGGCCTACGAGCAGTACTTC. Its protein product is CASSSGGGGAYEQYF. The chain couples TRBV5-1 to TRBJ2-7; TRBD2 aligns across 8 bases. After removal of 3 bases from V and 2 bases from J, the junction contained 7 bases not matched to a gene. This CDR3 spans 15 amino acids. Germline V gene lookup returns CDR1 SGHRS and CDR2 YFSETQ.